This entry lists 9 T cell receptor beta chains sequenced from one sample in a study of long-term antiretroviral therapy in people with HIV. Sequencing relied on immunoSEQ assay v3.0, run at survey level. Here immunoSEQ multiplex PCR was the method, and the copy in TCRdb shows in-frame clones only, minus some. The table includes under 25,000 clones, about 89% detected once. The sequencing here drew on unsorted PBMCs, taken 0.5 years after starting antiretroviral therapy. These TCRs come from a man aged 35 to 55 with HIV.

The chain carries TRBV28 and TRBJ2-7, with TRBD1 identical over 8 bases. V was clipped by 8 bases and J by 4 bases; unmatched bases: 7. CDR1 and CDR2 (germline): MDHEN, SYDVKM. The CDR3 runs to 13 residues. This CDR3 reads CASGQGTLYEQYF. The CDR3 DNA is TGTGCCAGCGGACAGGGCACTCTATACGAGCAGTACTTC.

This rearrangement joins TRBV14 to TRBJ2-1; TRBD1 matches 8 bases. The trim removed 0 bases at V and 8 bases at J, leaving 9 bases unmatched. The CDR3 extends over 16 amino acids. Germline CDR1 and CDR2: SGHDN and FVKESK. Here the CDR3 DNA reads TGTGCCAGCAGCCAAGATCTTATCAGGGGGCCCCATGAGCAGTTCTTC. As protein: CASSQDLIRGPHEQFF.

With respect to this clone: This sample also contains other DNA sequences that code for the same CDR3. The chain has TRBV6-6 and TRBJ1-1; no clear D. Per germline, CDR1 MNHNY and CDR2 SVGAGI (reference sequence). V lost 5 bases to trimming and J lost 1 base, with 2 bases between them. The CDR3 has 11 amino acids. CDR3 sequence: CASSPNTEAFF. CDR3 DNA sequence: TGTGCCAGCAGTCCGAACACTGAAGCTTTCTTT.

J is TRBJ2-3 and V is TRBV6-5; D is uncertain. There are 13 residues in the CDR3. CDR1 and CDR2 from the germline V gene are MNHEY and SVGAGI. V was pared by 11 bases and J by 1 base, with 13 bases between. This chain's CDR3 is CAPWHRRTDTQYF. CDR3 nucleotide sequence: TGTGCCCCTTGGCACAGACGCACAGATACGCAGTATTTT.

V is TRBV6-6 and J is TRBJ1-5; no clear D gene. V shed 6 bases and J shed 7 bases, with 10 bases lying between them. CDR3 size: 12 residues. CDR1 and CDR2 from the germline V gene are MNHNY and SVGAGI (reference sequence). The chain's CDR3 is CASSPRLQPQHF. CDR3 nucleotides: TGTGCCAGCAGCCCACGACTCCAGCCCCAGCATTTT.

CDR3 nucleotides: TGTGCCTGGAGCCTAAACACCGGGGAGCTGTTTTTT. Translating it yields CAWSLNTGELFF. The chain combines TRBV30 with TRBJ2-2; no clear D gene. CDR1 GTSNPN and CDR2 SVGIG come from the germline V gene (reference sequence). The CDR3 runs to 12 residues. The V and J ends lost 3 bases and 2 bases respectively, with 4 bases between them.

This chain connects TRBV5-4 to TRBJ2-2, with D perhaps matching TRBD1 (6 bases). CDR1 is SGHNT and CDR2 is YYREEE in the germline V gene (reference sequence). Deletions cut 5 bases from V and 1 base from J, with 15 bases between. This CDR3 is 16 amino acids long. The CDR3 sequence: CASSFPGQRNTGELFF. The DNA for the CDR3 is TGTGCCAGCAGTTTTCCCGGACAGAGGAACACCGGGGAGCTGTTTTTT.

This clone has more than one count but fewer than ten. The chain joins TRBV28 to TRBJ1-5, with D maybe TRBD1 (5 bases). Germline V gives CDR1 MDHEN, CDR2 SYDVKM. This CDR3 spans 13 amino acids. V lost 10 bases and J 5 bases, leaving 15 bases between the germline ends. CDR3 protein: CANKGQGDQPQHF. Here the CDR3 DNA reads TGTGCCAACAAGGGGCAGGGAGATCAGCCCCAGCATTTT.

The chain uses TRBV6-6 and TRBJ1-4; D is unclear. Trimming removed 2 bases at V and 8 bases at J, with 9 bases between. The V gene's germline CDR1 is MNHNY and CDR2 SVGAGI (reference sequence). The CDR3 has 13 residues. The CDR3 loop is CASSYRESEKLFF. The DNA of the CDR3 is TGTGCCAGCAGTTACAGGGAGAGCGAAAAACTGTTTTTT.